One sample yielded the 12 T cell receptor beta chains listed below, sequenced in a study of breast tumors, draining lymph nodes, adjacent tissues. TCRdb ran MiXCR on the multiplex PCR reads and lists one entry per CDR3 protein. The sample holds 25,000 or so distinct CDR3 sequences; 23% are singletons and the top ten take 13%. Sequenced sample: breast tumor tissue. These receptors all come from a female donor with breast cancer. Some clones in this sample may be carry-over from other donors' samples.

Many counts were recorded for this clonotype. The V call is TRBV10-1, the J call TRBJ2-1, with D possibly being TRBD2 (6 bases). The CDR3 sequence is 15 residues long. V was shortened by 3 bases and J by 7 bases, with 16 bases between the two germline ends. Germline V gene sequence: CDR1 WNHNN, CDR2 SYGVQD (reference sequence). The CDR3 region is CASSDGAPGRNEQFF. In nucleotides, the CDR3 is TGCGCCAGCAGTGACGGGGCGCCAGGGAGGAATGAGCAGTTCTTC.

The rearrangement joins TRBV10-3 to TRBJ2-2; D unclear. Germline-derived CDR1 and CDR2 are ENHRY and SYGVKD. V was clipped by 4 bases and J by 2 bases, with 11 bases between them. The CDR3 length is 15 residues. DNA of the CDR3: TGTGCCATCAGTGGCGGCCAGCCCAACACCGGGGAGCTGTTTTTT. Its translation: CAISGGQPNTGELFF.

This clonotype occurred many times. The gene calls are TRBV7-9 and TRBJ1-4; D gene uncertain. V shed 5 bases and J shed 4 bases, with 5 bases lying between them. The CDR3 covers 12 residues. Germline V gene data show CDR1 as SEHNR and CDR2 as FQNEAQ (reference sequence). The CDR3 coding sequence is TGTGCCAGCAGCCCGGGTAATGAAAAACTGTTTTTT. Translated: CASSPGNEKLFF. The whole variable domain, filled in from reference TRBV7-9 and TRBJ1-4, reads DTGVSQNPRHKITKRGQNVTFRCDPISEHNRLYWYRQTLGQGPEFLTYFQNEAQLEKSRLLSDRFSAERPKGSFSTLEIQRTEQGDSAMYLCASSPGNEKLFFGSGTQLSVL.

This clonotype came up many times. The V gene is TRBV28, the J gene TRBJ2-1; the D is unclear. Germline V gene lookup returns CDR1 MDHEN and CDR2 SYDVKM. Trimming stripped 2 bases from V and 15 bases from J, with 17 bases between. This CDR3 is 13 amino acids long. DNA of the CDR3: TGTGCCAGCAGTTTAACCTCGGGTGGGCCGGGGTTCTTC. Its translation is CASSLTSGGPGFF. Variable domain in full (rest from reference TRBV28 and TRBJ2-1): DVKVTQSSRYLVKRTGEKVFLECVQDMDHENMFWYRQDPGLGLRLIYFSYDVKMKEKGDIPEGYSVSREKKERFSLILESASTNQTSMYLCASSLTSGGPGFFGPGTRLTVL.

In this sample, this clonotype turned up many times. The chain links TRBV9 to TRBJ2-1; TRBD2 aligns across 8 bases. Trimming cost V 0 bases and J 7 bases; bases outside gene matches: 12. Germline assignment: CDR1 SGDLS and CDR2 YYNGEE. This CDR3 is built from 17 residues. CDR3 sequence: CASSVGVEREPWNEQFF. CDR3 in DNA: TGTGCCAGCAGCGTAGGGGTTGAGCGGGAGCCCTGGAATGAGCAGTTCTTC.

This clonotype was seen ten or more times. The chain links TRBV19 to TRBJ2-1, with 12 bases that match TRBD2. The CDR3 is made up of 18 amino acids. CDR1 and CDR2 (germline): LNHDA, SQIVND (reference sequence). V trimming: 5 bases; J trimming: 8 bases; junction bases outside the gene matches: 16. CDR3 sequence reads: CASSSPWGLAGGGDEQFF. DNA of the CDR3: TGTGCCAGTAGTTCGCCATGGGGGCTAGCGGGAGGGGGCGATGAGCAGTTCTTC.

This chain connects TRBV5-1 to TRBJ2-7, with 10 bases matching TRBD1. The CDR3 runs to 13 residues. J was trimmed by 5 bases and V by 4 bases; bases with no gene match: 3. Germline V gene data show CDR1 as SGHRS and CDR2 as YFSETQ. The CDR3 here is CASSKDRGDEQYF. DNA for the CDR3: TGCGCCAGCAGCAAGGACAGGGGGGACGAGCAGTACTTC.

This clonotype appeared a single time. V is TRBV18 and J is TRBJ2-1; unclear D gene. Trimming stripped 2 bases from V and 5 bases from J, with 1 base between. The germline V gene encodes CDR1 KGHSH and CDR2 LQKENI. The CDR3 contains 11 residues. In DNA, the CDR3 is TGTGCCAGCTCACCAGACAATGAGCAGTTCTTC. Residues: CASSPDNEQFF.

This sequence joins TRBV7-3 and TRBJ2-4, with 15 bases fitting TRBD2. The CDR3 length is 19 residues. CDR1 and CDR2 (germline): SGHTA, FQGTGA. The ends lost 5 bases at V and 1 base at J; junction bases unmatched: 9. CDR3 residues: CASSARTSGRAAAKNIQYF. The CDR3 DNA is TGTGCCAGCAGCGCCCGGACTAGCGGGAGGGCCGCGGCCAAAAACATTCAGTACTTC.

This clonotype has ten or more counts. This sequence joins TRBV12-3 or TRBV12-4 and TRBJ2-3; 10 nucleotides agree with TRBD2. J gave up 3 bases and V 8 bases, and 2 bases lay outside the gene matches. This CDR3 is built from 13 residues. In DNA form, the CDR3 reads TGTGCCAGCGGGACTAGCGCAACAGATACGCAGTATTTT. As protein: CASGTSATDTQYF.

This clonotype showed up many times. The chain recombines TRBV6-6 with TRBJ2-7; 7 bases match TRBD1. The CDR3 runs 13 residues. V was clipped by 9 bases and J by 6 bases; unmatched bases: 11. CDR1 and CDR2 (germline): MNHNY, SVGAGI (reference sequence). The DNA for the CDR3 is TGTGCCAGTAGCCGGGACAGTAATGCCGAGCAGTACTTC. It encodes CASSRDSNAEQYF.

This clonotype was observed many times. This sequence joins TRBV12-3 or TRBV12-4 and TRBJ2-3; D gene ambiguous. The CDR3 contains 14 residues. V lost 3 bases and J lost 0, with 7 bases in between. This CDR3 reads CASSLVTSTDTQYF. Written as DNA, the CDR3 is TGTGCCAGCAGTTTGGTGACTAGCACAGATACGCAGTATTTT.